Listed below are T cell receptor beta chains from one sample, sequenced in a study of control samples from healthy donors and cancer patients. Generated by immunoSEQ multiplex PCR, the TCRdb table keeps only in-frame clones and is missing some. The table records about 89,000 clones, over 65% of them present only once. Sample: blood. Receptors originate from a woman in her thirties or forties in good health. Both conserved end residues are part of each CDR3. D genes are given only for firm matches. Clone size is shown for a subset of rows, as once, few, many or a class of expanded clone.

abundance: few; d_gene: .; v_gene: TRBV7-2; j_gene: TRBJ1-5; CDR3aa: CASSGGARQPQHF; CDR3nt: TGTGCCAGCAGTGGGGGGGCGCGCCAGCCCCAGCATTTT
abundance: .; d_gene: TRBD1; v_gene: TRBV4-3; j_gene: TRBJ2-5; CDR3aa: CASSQDRDRAGTQYF; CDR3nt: TGCGCCAGCAGCCAAGATCGGGACAGGGCCGGGACCCAGTACTTC
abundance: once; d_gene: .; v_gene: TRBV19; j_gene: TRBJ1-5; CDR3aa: CASSIDRLRDQPQHF; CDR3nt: TGTGCCAGTAGTATAGACAGGCTAAGGGATCAGCCCCAGCATTTT
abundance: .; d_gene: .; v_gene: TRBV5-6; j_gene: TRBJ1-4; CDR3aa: CASSSIREAGEKLFF; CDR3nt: TGTGCCAGCAGCTCTATACGTGAGGCGGGTGAAAAACTGTTTTTT
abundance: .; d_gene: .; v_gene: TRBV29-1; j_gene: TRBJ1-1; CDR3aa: CSAKLQENTEAFF; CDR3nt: TGCAGCGCCAAACTTCAGGAGAACACTGAAGCTTTCTTT
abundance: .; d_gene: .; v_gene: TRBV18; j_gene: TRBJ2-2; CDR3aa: CASSPLNSRDTGELFF; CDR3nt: TGTGCCAGCTCACCACTTAATTCCAGGGACACCGGGGAGCTGTTTTTT
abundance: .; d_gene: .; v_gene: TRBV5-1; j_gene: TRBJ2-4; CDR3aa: CASSERGAKNIQYF; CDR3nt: TGCGCCAGCAGCGAGCGAGGGGCCAAAAACATTCAGTACTTC
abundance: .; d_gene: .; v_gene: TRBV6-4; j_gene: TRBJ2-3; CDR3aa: CASSDSQGGDTQYF; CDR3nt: TGTGCCAGCAGTGACTCCCAGGGAGGAGATACGCAGTATTTT
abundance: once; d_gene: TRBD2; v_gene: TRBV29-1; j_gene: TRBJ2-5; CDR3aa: CSVGPRTSGKETQYF; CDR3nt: TGCAGCGTTGGGCCCAGGACTAGCGGTAAAGAGACCCAGTACTTC
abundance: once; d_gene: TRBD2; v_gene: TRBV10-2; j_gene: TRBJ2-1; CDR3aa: CASFPTSGGTPVGEQFF; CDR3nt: TGCGCCAGCTTTCCGACTAGCGGGGGGACTCCAGTCGGTGAGCAGTTCTTC
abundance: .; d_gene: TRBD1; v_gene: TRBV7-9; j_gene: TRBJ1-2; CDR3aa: CASSSGGLSGGYTF; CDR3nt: TGTGCCAGCAGCTCAGGGGGTCTTTCAGGGGGCTACACCTTC
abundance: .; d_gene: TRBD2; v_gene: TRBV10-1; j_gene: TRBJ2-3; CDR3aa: CASSERLAGTSTDTQYF; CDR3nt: TGCGCCAGCAGTGAGAGACTAGCGGGGACTAGCACAGATACGCAGTATTTT
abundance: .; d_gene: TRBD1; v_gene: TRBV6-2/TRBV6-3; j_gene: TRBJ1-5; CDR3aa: CASSYSRTGFNQPQHF; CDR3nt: TGTGCCAGCAGTTACTCGAGGACAGGGTTCAATCAGCCCCAGCATTTT
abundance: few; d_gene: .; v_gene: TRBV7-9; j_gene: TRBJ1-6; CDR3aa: CASSPQGESPLHF; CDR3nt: TGTGCCAGCAGTCCCCAAGGGGAATCACCCCTCCACTTT
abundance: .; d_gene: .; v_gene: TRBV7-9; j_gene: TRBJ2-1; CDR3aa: CASSSRQDDSYNEQFF; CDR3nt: TGTGCCAGCAGTAGTCGACAGGATGATTCCTACAATGAGCAGTTCTTC
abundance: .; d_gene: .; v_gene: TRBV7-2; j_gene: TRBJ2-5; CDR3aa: CASSLAGKGETQYF; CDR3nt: TGTGCCAGCAGCTTAGCAGGGAAGGGGGAGACCCAGTACTTC
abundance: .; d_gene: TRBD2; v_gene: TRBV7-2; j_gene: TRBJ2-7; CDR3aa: CASKPGGGHEQYF; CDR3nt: TGTGCCAGCAAGCCCGGGGGGGGCCACGAGCAGTACTTC
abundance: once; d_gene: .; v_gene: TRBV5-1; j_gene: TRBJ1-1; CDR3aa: CASSDPGDGTEAFF; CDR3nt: TGCGCCAGCAGCGACCCAGGGGATGGCACTGAAGCTTTCTTT
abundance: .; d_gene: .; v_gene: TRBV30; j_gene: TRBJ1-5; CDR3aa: CAWSRLAGGNQPQHF; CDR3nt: TGTGCCTGGAGTAGGCTAGCGGGCGGCAATCAGCCCCAGCATTTT
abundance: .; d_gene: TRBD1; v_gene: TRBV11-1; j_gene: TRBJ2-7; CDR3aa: CASSLIGGGEQYF; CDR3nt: TGTGCCAGCAGCTTAATAGGGGGCGGCGAGCAGTACTTC
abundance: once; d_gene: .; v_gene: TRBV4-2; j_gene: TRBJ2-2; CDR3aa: CASSQERVTTGELFF; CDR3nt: TGTGCCAGCAGCCAAGAGAGGGTCACAACCGGGGAGCTGTTTTTT
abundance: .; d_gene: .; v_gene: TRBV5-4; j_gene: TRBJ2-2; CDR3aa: CASNPGGTSNTGELFF; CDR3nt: TGTGCCAGCAACCCCGGCGGGACTTCGAACACCGGGGAGCTGTTTTTT
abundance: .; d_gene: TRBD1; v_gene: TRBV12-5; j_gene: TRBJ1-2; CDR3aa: CASGTGANYGYTF; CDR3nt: TGTGCTAGTGGGACAGGGGCTAACTATGGCTACACCTTC
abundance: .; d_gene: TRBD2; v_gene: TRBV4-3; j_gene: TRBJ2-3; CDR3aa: CASSQDRSGGPTDTQYF; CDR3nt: TGCGCCAGCAGCCAAGATCGAAGCGGGGGGCCCACAGATACGCAGTATTTT
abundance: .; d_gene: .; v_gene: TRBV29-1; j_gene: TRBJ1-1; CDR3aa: CSVGGGTEAFF; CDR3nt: TGCAGCGTTGGCGGAGGTACTGAAGCTTTCTTT
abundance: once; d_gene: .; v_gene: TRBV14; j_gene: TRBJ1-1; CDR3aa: CASRPQGALNTEAFF; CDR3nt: TGTGCCAGCAGGCCACAGGGAGCATTGAACACTGAAGCTTTCTTT
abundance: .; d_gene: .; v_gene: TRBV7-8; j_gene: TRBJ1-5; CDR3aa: CASSLERYSGSQPQHF; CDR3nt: TGTGCCAGCAGCTTAGAACGTTATTCGGGATCTCAGCCCCAGCATTTT
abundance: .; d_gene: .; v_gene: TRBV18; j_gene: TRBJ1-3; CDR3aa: CASTFAAGNTIYF; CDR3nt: TGTGCCAGCACTTTTGCGGCTGGAAACACCATATATTTT
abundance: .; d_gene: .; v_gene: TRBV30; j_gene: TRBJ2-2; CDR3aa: CASDLGTANTGELFF; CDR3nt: TGTGCCTCTGACCTAGGGACCGCGAACACCGGGGAGCTGTTTTTT
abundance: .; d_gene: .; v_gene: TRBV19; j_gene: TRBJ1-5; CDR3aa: CASSIGGEQPQHF; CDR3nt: TGTGCCAGTAGTATCGGGGGGGAACAGCCCCAGCATTTT
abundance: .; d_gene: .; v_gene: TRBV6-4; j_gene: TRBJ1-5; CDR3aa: CASSVEPNSNQPQHF; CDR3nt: TGTGCCAGCAGTGTGGAACCTAATAGCAATCAGCCCCAGCATTTT
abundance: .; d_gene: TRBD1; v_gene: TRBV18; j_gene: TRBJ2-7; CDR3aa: CASSPGQGSYEQYF; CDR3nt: TGTGCCAGCTCACCTGGACAGGGCAGCTACGAGCAGTACTTC
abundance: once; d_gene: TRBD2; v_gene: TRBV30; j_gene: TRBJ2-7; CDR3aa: CAWAQGLAGGVNYEQYF; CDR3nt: TGTGCCTGGGCCCAGGGACTAGCGGGGGGGGTAAACTACGAGCAGTACTTC
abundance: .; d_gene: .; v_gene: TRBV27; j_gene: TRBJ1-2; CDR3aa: CASSPNLGSNGYTF; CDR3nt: TGTGCCAGCAGTCCGAACCTCGGCTCGAATGGCTACACCTTC
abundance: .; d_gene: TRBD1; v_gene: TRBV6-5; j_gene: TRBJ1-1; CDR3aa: CASSADRDTEAFF; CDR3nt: TGTGCCAGCAGCGCCGACAGGGACACTGAAGCTTTCTTT
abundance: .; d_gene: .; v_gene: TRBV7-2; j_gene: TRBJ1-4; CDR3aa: CASSFWGVEEKLFF; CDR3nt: TGTGCCAGCAGCTTCTGGGGCGTAGAAGAAAAACTGTTTTTT
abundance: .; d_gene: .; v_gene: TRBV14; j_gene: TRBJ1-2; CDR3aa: CASSLLGGTHGYTF; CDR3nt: TGTGCCAGCAGCCTCCTAGGGGGGACCCATGGCTACACCTTC
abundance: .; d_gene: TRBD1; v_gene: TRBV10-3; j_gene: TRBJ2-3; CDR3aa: CAISDGQGGTDTQYF; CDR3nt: TGTGCCATCAGTGACGGACAGGGAGGCACAGATACGCAGTATTTT
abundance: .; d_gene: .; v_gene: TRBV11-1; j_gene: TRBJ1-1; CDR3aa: CASSLENEAFF; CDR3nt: TGTGCCAGCAGCTTAGAAAATGAAGCTTTCTTT
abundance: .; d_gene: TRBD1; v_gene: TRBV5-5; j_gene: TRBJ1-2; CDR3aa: CASSPSQGVYGYTF; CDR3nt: TGTGCCAGCAGCCCCAGCCAGGGGGTCTATGGCTACACCTTC
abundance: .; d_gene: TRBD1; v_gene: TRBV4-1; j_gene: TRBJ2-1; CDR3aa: CASSRSGTGENNEQFF; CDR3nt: TGCGCCAGCAGCCGGTCCGGGACAGGCGAAAACAATGAGCAGTTCTTC
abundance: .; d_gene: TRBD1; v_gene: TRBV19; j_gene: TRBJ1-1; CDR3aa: CASSKTGTGNTEAFF; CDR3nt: TGTGCCAGTAGTAAAACCGGGACAGGGAACACTGAAGCTTTCTTT
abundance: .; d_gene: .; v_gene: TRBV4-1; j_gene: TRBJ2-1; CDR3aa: CASSQDYSTKLFEQFF; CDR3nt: TGCGCCAGCAGCCAAGATTATTCGACTAAGCTCTTTGAGCAGTTCTTC
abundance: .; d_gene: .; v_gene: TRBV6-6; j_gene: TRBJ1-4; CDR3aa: CASSYPRSATNEKLFF; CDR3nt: TGTGCCAGCAGTTACCCCAGGTCCGCAACTAATGAAAAACTGTTTTTT
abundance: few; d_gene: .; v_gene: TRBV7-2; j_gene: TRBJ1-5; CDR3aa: CASSLDSNQPQHF; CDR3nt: TGTGCCAGCAGCTTAGACAGCAATCAGCCCCAGCATTTT
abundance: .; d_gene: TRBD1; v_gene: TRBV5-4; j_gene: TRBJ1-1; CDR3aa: CASSPRDSHTEAFF; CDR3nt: TGTGCCAGCAGCCCCCGGGACAGCCACACTGAAGCTTTCTTT
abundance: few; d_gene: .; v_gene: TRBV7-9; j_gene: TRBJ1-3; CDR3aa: CASSPPGSGNTIYF; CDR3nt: TGTGCCAGCAGCCCCCCGGGGTCTGGAAACACCATATATTTT
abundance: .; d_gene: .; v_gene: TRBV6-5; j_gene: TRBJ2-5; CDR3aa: CASSYSRQKAGETQYF; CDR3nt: TGTGCCAGCAGTTACTCGCGCCAGAAGGCGGGGGAGACCCAGTACTTC
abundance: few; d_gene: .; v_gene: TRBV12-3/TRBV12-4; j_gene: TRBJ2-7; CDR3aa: CASSLGGTYEQYF; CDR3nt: TGTGCCAGCAGTTTGGGGGGAACCTACGAGCAGTACTTC
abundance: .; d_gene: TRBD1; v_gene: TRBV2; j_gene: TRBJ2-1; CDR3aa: CAGNGQGFEQFF; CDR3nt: TGTGCCGGAAACGGACAGGGCTTCGAGCAGTTCTTC
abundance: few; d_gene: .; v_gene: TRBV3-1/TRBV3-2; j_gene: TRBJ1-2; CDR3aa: CASSQVSGYRKGNYGYTF; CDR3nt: TGTGCCAGCAGCCAAGTCAGTGGTTACAGGAAGGGGAACTATGGCTACACCTTC